The present TCR beta chain was sequenced within a study of blood T cell repertoires in COVID-19 (dated by TCRdb to about 2020). For the wider study: The collaborator samples originated in the United States, Italy and Spain and spanned the acute and convalescent phases of COVID-19. The samples were drawn from two sources: the first 160 participants of the ongoing ImmuneRACE study, and approximately 1,300 subjects contributed by 6 global collaborators. The dataset comprised deeply sampled blood TCRbeta repertoires from subjects exposed to, actively infected with, or recovered from COVID-19. Nearly every sample came with metadata listing a de-identified subject ID, COVID-19 status, age in years and sex. A freely available public database, intended as a resource for researchers studying the immune response to SARS-CoV-2, is where the repertoires were released. Where HLA class I and class II types were available, the types were taken from metadata supplied by the sample provider, not from assay-based typing. The material from the prospective study consisted of cDNA or gDNA derived from T cells, B-cell-depleted T cells, or PBMCs. Study-wide conclusions, independent of this receptor: The amount of clinical and demographic metadata varied by source and participant and was provided uncurated.

The CDR3 goes from the cysteine to the phenylalanine over 13 residues. The kept DNA is CDR3 alone, 39 bases in frame from the first base. The germline V gene (reference sequence) gives CDR1 as LGHDT and CDR2 as YNNKEL. V and J lose 0 bases and 4 bases, and a span of 3 bases separates them. Each collaborating institution followed its own protocols to collect whole blood in K2EDTA tubes. Collaborator samples were shipped for TCRbeta analysis as frozen whole blood, isolated PBMCs, or DNA extracted from either sample type. The immunoSEQ Assay, a bias-controlled multiplex PCR, was used to amplify TCRbeta CDR3 regions from genomic DNA. The study's own analysis went as follows. Nucleated cell counts per sample were estimated from amplification of reference gene primers within the assay. To quantify the absolute abundance of each unique TCRbeta CDR3 rearrangement, sequence reads were collapsed and filtered. For each sample, productive Simpson clonality was calculated as the square root of Simpson's diversity index across productive rearrangements. This is the immuneACCESS table as TCRdb keeps it, with only in-frame sequences that have V and J called. A part of the clones is gone; compared with another copy, unresolved V genes explain less than half, and the rest is unexplained. That table furnishes V, J and clone size, whereas the DNA furnished D and trimming. Across this sample there are about 290,000 clones, with about 82% seen only once. About 4% of the sample comes from the top ten.

This clone was counted many times. Its target antigen remains unknown. Nothing much larger sits one base from this clone, and base qualities are not available. The sequenced sample consisted of peripheral blood. The sequence was obtained from a woman between 50 and 59 years old with active or convalescent COVID-19. The rearranged chain carries TRBV3-1 (or the pseudogene TRBV3-2) and TRBJ2-2, with the D gene not confidently named. The CDR3 in this case is CASSQDLTGELFF. The bases read TGTGCCAGCAGCCAAGACCTCACCGGGGAGCTGTTTTTT.